This T cell receptor (beta chain) was identified in a study of graft-versus-host responses after intestinal transplantation. Findings of the study overall: Among recipient marrow samples, GvH clones were found; some appeared first in ileum or blood.

A remark on this clone: The antigen remains undetermined.

The CDR3 contains 21 residues. With V trimmed by 0 bases and J by 0 bases, 14 bases remained unmatched. Per the germline V gene, CDR1 is SGHRS and CDR2 is YFSETQ. This table comes from immunoSEQ multiplex PCR, and its TCRdb copy is limited to in-frame clones, with some not included. Of tens of thousands of clones listed, around 82% are singletons. The chain uses TRBV5-1 and TRBJ2-3; 12 nucleotides line up with TRBD2. The sample here was unstimulated CD4+ T cells sorted from spleen or lymph node cells, taken before transplant. This clonotype originated in a human donor who was the organ donor for an intestinal transplant. The CDR3 sequence is CASSLVPMTSGGLTSTDTQYF. The CDR3 DNA follows: TGCGCCAGCAGCTTGGTCCCCATGACTAGCGGGGGCCTCACTAGCACAGATACGCAGTATTTT. Complete variable domain (other parts from reference TRBV5-1 and TRBJ2-3): KAGVTQTPRYLIKTRGQQVTLSCSPISGHRSVSWYQQTPGQGLQFLFEYFSETQRNKGNFPGRFSGRQFSNSRSEMNVSTLELGDSALYLCASSLVPMTSGGLTSTDTQYFGPGTRLTVL.